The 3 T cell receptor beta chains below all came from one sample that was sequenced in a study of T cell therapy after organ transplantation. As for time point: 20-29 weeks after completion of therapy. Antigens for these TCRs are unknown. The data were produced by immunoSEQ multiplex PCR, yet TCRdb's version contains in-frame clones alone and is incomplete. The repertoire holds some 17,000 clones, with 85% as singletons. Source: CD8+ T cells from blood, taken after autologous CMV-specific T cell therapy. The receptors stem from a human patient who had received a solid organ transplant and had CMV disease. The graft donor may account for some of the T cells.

The CDR3, as DNA: TGTGCCAGCAGTTCGCTGGACGGCTATGAGGACACTGAAGCTTTCTTT. It specifies CASSSLDGYEDTEAFF. The J gene is TRBJ1-1, the V gene TRBV27; D call uncertain. This CDR3 spans 16 amino acids. The V and J ends lost 4 bases and 3 bases respectively, with 18 bases between them. Germline V lookup: CDR1 MNHEY, CDR2 SMNVEV (reference sequence).

CDR3 sequence: CASSSAGSTDTQYF. CDR3 nucleotides: TGTGCCAGCAGTTCCGCGGGAAGCACAGATACGCAGTATTTT. The chain links TRBV6-6 to TRBJ2-3, with D perhaps TRBD2 (6 bases). The CDR3 is made up of 14 amino acids. Trimming took 4 bases from V and 0 from J, leaving 8 bases between them. Germline CDR1 reads MNHNY; CDR2 reads SVGAGI (reference sequence).

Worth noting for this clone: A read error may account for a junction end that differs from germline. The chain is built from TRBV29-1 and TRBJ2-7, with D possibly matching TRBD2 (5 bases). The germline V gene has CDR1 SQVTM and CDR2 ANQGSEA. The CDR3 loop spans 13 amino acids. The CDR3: CSVRTQSSYEQCF. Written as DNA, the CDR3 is TGCAGCGTCCGGACTCAGAGCTCCTACGAGCAGTGCTTC.